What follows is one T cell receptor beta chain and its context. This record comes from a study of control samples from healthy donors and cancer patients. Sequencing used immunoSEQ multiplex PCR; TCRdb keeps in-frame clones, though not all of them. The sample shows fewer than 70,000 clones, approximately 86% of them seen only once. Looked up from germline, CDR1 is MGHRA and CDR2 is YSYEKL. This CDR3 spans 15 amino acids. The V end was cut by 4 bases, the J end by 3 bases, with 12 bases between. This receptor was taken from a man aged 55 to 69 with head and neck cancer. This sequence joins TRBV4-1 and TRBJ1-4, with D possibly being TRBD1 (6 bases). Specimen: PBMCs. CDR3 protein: CASSPDRRSNEKLFF. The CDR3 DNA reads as TGCGCCAGCAGCCCTGACAGGAGATCTAATGAAAAACTGTTTTTT.